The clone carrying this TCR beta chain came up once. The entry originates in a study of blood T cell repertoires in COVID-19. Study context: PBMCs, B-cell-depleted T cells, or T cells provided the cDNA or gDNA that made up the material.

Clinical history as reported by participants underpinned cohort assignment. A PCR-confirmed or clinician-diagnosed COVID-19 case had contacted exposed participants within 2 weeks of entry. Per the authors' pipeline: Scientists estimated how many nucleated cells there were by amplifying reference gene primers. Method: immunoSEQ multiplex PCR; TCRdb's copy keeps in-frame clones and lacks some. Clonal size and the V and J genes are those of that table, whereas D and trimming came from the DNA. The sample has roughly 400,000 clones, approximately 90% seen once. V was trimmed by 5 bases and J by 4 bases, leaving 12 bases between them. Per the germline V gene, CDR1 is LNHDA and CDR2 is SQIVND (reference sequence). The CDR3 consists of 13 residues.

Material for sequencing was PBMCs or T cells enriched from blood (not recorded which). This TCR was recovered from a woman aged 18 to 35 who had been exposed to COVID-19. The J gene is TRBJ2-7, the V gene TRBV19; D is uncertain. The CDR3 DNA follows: TGTGCCAGTAGTCCCCCAGGCAATTACGAGCAGTACTTC. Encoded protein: CASSPPGNYEQYF.